The next 30 T cell receptor beta chains were all read from a single sample in a study of TIL therapy for anti-PD-1-resistant metastatic lung cancer. Sequencing used immunoSEQ v3. Sequenced by immunoSEQ multiplex PCR; TCRdb stores in-frame clones only, minus some. The profile shows 45,000 to 60,000 clones, just over 70% of them singletons. The time point is: pre-treatment sample, taken before nivolumab and TIL therapy. The tumor samples were excised metastases, mostly pleural nodules or supraclavicular lymph nodes. The sample here was tumor tissue, taken at baseline. The receptors were gathered from a person aged 25 to 80 with non-small cell lung cancer.

The chain couples TRBV5-8 to TRBJ2-1; 12 bases align to TRBD2. V dropped 3 bases and J dropped 4; count of bases not matched to a gene: 5. The CDR3 contains 16 residues. Germline lookup yields CDR1 SGHTS and CDR2 YDEGEE. The chain's CDR3 is CASSSSGRGSYNEQFF. The CDR3 DNA follows: TGTGCCAGCAGCTCTAGCGGGAGGGGGTCTTACAATGAGCAGTTCTTC.

This chain links TRBV7-2 with TRBJ2-5, with D hard to call. The CDR3 loop spans 13 amino acids. Trimming left V 5 bases short and J 1 base short, with 8 bases between. Germline CDR1 is SGHTA and CDR2 is FQGNSA. The CDR3 sequence is CASSLRLQETQYF. CDR3 nucleotides: TGTGCCAGCAGCCTACGCCTCCAAGAGACCCAGTACTTC. The full variable domain, rest sourced from reference TRBV7-2 and TRBJ2-5, is GAGVSQSPSNKVTEKGKDVELRCDPISGHTALYWYRQSLGQGLEFLIYFQGNSAPDKSGLPSDRFSAERTGGSVSTLTIQRTQQEDSAVYLCASSLRLQETQYFGPGTRLLVL.

The chain has TRBV10-2 and TRBJ2-5; D is uncertain. CDR3 length: 12 amino acids. CDR1 and CDR2 from the germline V gene are WSHSY and SAAADI. The V gene lost 5 bases and the J gene lost 5 bases, with 9 bases spanning the gap. The CDR3 nucleotides read TGCGCCAGCAGTATTGCCGGGGAGACCCAGTACTTC. Protein sequence: CASSIAGETQYF.

This clone was counted once. This chain joins TRBV6-5 and TRBJ2-5; 7 nucleotides match TRBD1. Germline V gives CDR1 MNHEY, CDR2 SVGAGI. This CDR3 has 15 amino acids. J lost 3 bases, V lost 6 bases, and 10 bases had no gene match. CDR3 in DNA: TGTGCCAGCAGAGATGGACAGGCTCGGAAAGAGACCCAGTACTTC. Its protein product is CASRDGQARKETQYF.

V gene TRBV16 combines with J gene TRBJ2-7; D unclear. V was cut by 4 bases and J by 3 bases, with 10 bases left in between. CDR1 is KGHSY, CDR2 FQNENV, per germline. CDR3 length: 13 amino acids. The CDR3 sequence is CASSPPVGYEQYF. CDR3 coding DNA: TGTGCCAGCAGCCCCCCTGTGGGCTACGAGCAGTACTTC.

The rearrangement uses TRBV27 and TRBJ2-3, with D unresolved. The germline CDR1 and CDR2 sequences are MNHEY and SMNVEV (reference sequence). Trimming pared 3 bases from V and 0 bases from J, leaving 7 bases between. This CDR3 is built from 14 residues. CDR3 sequence reads: CASSFRASTDTQYF. CDR3 nucleotide sequence: TGTGCCAGCAGTTTTCGCGCTAGCACAGATACGCAGTATTTT.

This clone was picked up a small number of times. The rearrangement uses TRBV6-5 and TRBJ1-1, with TRBD1 as a possible D gene (6 bases). The CDR3 has 16 residues. V lost 4 bases and J 2 bases, leaving 17 bases between the germline ends. Germline V gives CDR1 MNHEY, CDR2 SVGAGI. Here the CDR3 reads CASSFRSRTVNTEAFF. The CDR3 coding sequence is TGTGCCAGCAGTTTTCGATCGCGGACAGTTAACACTGAAGCTTTCTTT.

This clone was seen repeatedly, ten times or more. The V call is TRBV5-4, the J call TRBJ1-6; D is uncertain. The CDR3 runs 14 residues. Germline V gives CDR1 SGHNT, CDR2 YYREEE (reference sequence). V lost 4 bases, J lost 6 bases, and 11 bases lay in between. The CDR3 DNA reads TGTGCCAGCAGCACAGTGGAACTTAATTCACCCCTCCACTTT. Protein product: CASSTVELNSPLHF.

J is TRBJ2-5 and V is TRBV5-6; D is unclear. There are 14 residues in the CDR3. Germline V gene sequence: CDR1 SGHDT, CDR2 YYEEEE. V was shortened by 2 bases and J by 2 bases, with 10 bases between the two germline ends. CDR3 nucleotide sequence: TGTGCCAGCAGCTTAATTGGCCGGCAAGAGACCCAGTACTTC. Translating it yields CASSLIGRQETQYF.

The rearrangement uses TRBV19 and TRBJ2-1, with 8 nucleotides matching TRBD2. The J segment lost 0 bases and the V segment lost 4 bases, leaving 5 bases of the junction unmatched. Germline assignment: CDR1 LNHDA and CDR2 SQIVND (reference sequence). The CDR3 covers 16 residues. The CDR3 loop reads CASSTLSGSSYNEQFF. CDR3 in DNA: TGTGCCAGTAGTACCCTAAGCGGGAGCTCCTACAATGAGCAGTTCTTC. The full variable domain, completed using reference TRBV19 and TRBJ2-1, is DGGITQSPKYLFRKEGQNVTLSCEQNLNHDAMYWYRQDPGQGLRLIYYSQIVNDFQKGDIAEGYSVSREKKESFPLTVTSAQKNPTAFYLCASSTLSGSSYNEQFFGPGTRLTVL.

The chain employs TRBV7-9 and TRBJ2-3; D might be TRBD2 (5 bases). From germline, CDR1 is SEHNR and CDR2 FQNEAQ (reference sequence). The CDR3 is 17 residues long. Between the trimmed V and J ends, which lost 3 bases and 1 base, there was a span of 17 bases. CDR3 coding DNA: TGTGCCAGCAGCTTGTCCCCGCCGGGAAACCGCACAGATACGCAGTATTTT. This gives the protein CASSLSPPGNRTDTQYF.

The chain uses TRBV9 and TRBJ2-2, with 10 bases matching TRBD1. V was clipped by 5 bases and J by 4 bases; unmatched bases: 5. Germline V CDR1 and CDR2: SGDLS, YYNGEE. The CDR3 has 15 residues. CDR3 DNA sequence: TGTGCCAGCAGTGGAAGGACAGGGGGCACCGGGGAGCTGTTTTTT. Residues: CASSGRTGGTGELFF.

The rearrangement links TRBV11-3 to TRBJ2-2; D gene uncertain. V dropped 1 base and J dropped 1 base, with 10 bases sitting between them. The germline V gene has CDR1 SGHNT and CDR2 YENEEA. CDR3 size: 16 residues. The CDR3 bases are TGTGCCAGCAGCTTAGGCAATCAGGAGAACACCGGGGAGCTGTTTTTT. As protein: CASSLGNQENTGELFF.

This clone was seen a few times. J is TRBJ2-2 and V is TRBV28, with D tentatively TRBD1 or TRBD2 (5 bases each). Germline CDR1 and CDR2: MDHEN and SYDVKM. V was trimmed by 3 bases and J by 5 bases, leaving 13 bases between them. This CDR3 region has 15 residues. The CDR3 reads CASSFTGPGTGELFF. The CDR3 DNA reads as TGTGCCAGCAGTTTTACGGGGCCGGGGACCGGGGAGCTGTTTTTT.

CDR3 sequence reads: CASSQDLRQMSYGYTF. The CDR3 region has the DNA TGCGCCAGCAGCCAAGATCTGAGACAGATGTCCTATGGCTACACCTTC. This chain uses TRBV4-3 with TRBJ1-2; D may be TRBD1 (5 bases). The V and J ends lost 0 bases and 4 bases respectively, with 15 bases between them. There are 16 residues in the CDR3. Germline assignment: CDR1 LGHNA and CDR2 YSLEER.

The chain links TRBV10-3 to TRBJ1-2; a possible D gene is TRBD1 (5 bases). There are 13 residues in the CDR3. Trimming cost V 10 bases and J 4 bases, with 16 bases left between them. CDR1 ENHRY and CDR2 SYGVKD come from the germline V gene. The DNA of the CDR3 is TGTGCCAATTGGCAGGGCCTCGGCTATGGCTACACCTTC. Its protein product is CANWQGLGYGYTF.

This clone was detected only once. The rearrangement joins TRBV19 to TRBJ2-7, with 16 positions matching TRBD2. Trimming at V came to 10 bases and at J to 4 bases, leaving 7 bases not matched to a gene. This CDR3 is built from 15 residues. Per germline, CDR1 LNHDA and CDR2 SQIVND (reference sequence). CDR3 DNA sequence: TGTGCCACCGCGGGACTAGCGGGGGGGTCGTACGAGCAGTACTTC. The encoded protein is CATAGLAGGSYEQYF.

This clone was seen a few times. The chain is built from TRBV5-6 and TRBJ2-1, with D maybe TRBD1 (6 bases). Trimming pared 7 bases from V and 9 bases from J, leaving 17 bases between. Germline V gives CDR1 SGHDT, CDR2 YYEEEE. The CDR3 has 13 residues. Written as DNA, the CDR3 is TGTGCCAGCCTAAGCGACATCAGGGGTGAGCAGTTCTTC. It specifies CASLSDIRGEQFF.

This clone appeared once. This rearrangement joins TRBV4-2 to TRBJ1-1; 7 bases are shared with TRBD1. Trimming cost V 4 bases and J 6 bases; bases outside gene matches: 8. CDR3 size: 14 residues. The germline V gene has CDR1 LGHNA and CDR2 YNFKEQ. Here the CDR3 reads CASSRPTGTAEAFF. The DNA of the CDR3 is TGTGCCAGCAGCCGCCCGACAGGGACGGCTGAAGCTTTCTTT.

The genes are TRBV2 and TRBJ2-5; TRBD1 agrees at 7 bases. This CDR3 region has 13 residues. The ends lost 6 bases at V and 4 bases at J; junction bases unmatched: 5. CDR1 is SNHLY and CDR2 is FYNNEI in the germline V gene. This CDR3 is CASRVTGAETQYF. In DNA form, the CDR3 reads TGTGCCAGCAGGGTTACAGGGGCAGAGACCCAGTACTTC.

The V gene is TRBV7-9, the J gene TRBJ2-2, with TRBD1 as a possible D gene (5 bases). Trimming removed 11 bases at V and 6 bases at J, with 16 bases between. Germline values: CDR1 SEHNR, CDR2 FQNEAQ (reference sequence). CDR3 size: 13 residues. The CDR3 DNA reads as TGTGCCTCAGACCCTGGGGCAGCCGGGGAGCTGTTTTTT. Its translation: CASDPGAAGELFF. The complete variable domain, with remaining parts taken from reference TRBV7-9 and TRBJ2-2, reads DTGVSQNPRHKITKRGQNVTFRCDPISEHNRLYWYRQTLGQGPEFLTYFQNEAQLEKSRLLSDRFSAERPKGSFSTLEIQRTEQGDSAMYLCASDPGAAGELFFGEGSRLTVL.

The J gene is TRBJ2-7, the V gene TRBV7-2; 7 positions agree with TRBD1. V was pared by 4 bases and J by 3 bases, with 3 bases of the junction left unmatched. Germline assignment: CDR1 SGHTA and CDR2 FQGNSA. The CDR3 is made up of 13 amino acids. The DNA of the CDR3 is TGTGCCAGCAGCTATCGACAGGGCTACGAGCAGTACTTC. This codes for CASSYRQGYEQYF.

This chain uses TRBV7-2 with TRBJ1-3; D unclear. Germline V lookup: CDR1 SGHTA, CDR2 FQGNSA. Trimming took 3 bases from V and 4 from J, leaving 7 bases between them. This CDR3 comprises 13 residues. The CDR3 reads CASSFLSGNTIYF. The CDR3 nucleotides read TGTGCCAGCAGCTTCCTTTCCGGAAACACCATATATTTT.

CDR3: CASSLGTNTGELFF. The DNA of the CDR3 is TGTGCCAGCAGCCTCGGGACGAACACCGGGGAGCTGTTTTTT. The rearrangement uses TRBV6-5 and TRBJ2-2, with TRBD2 as a possible D gene (5 bases). In germline, CDR1 is MNHEY, CDR2 SVGAGI. The V gene lost 6 bases and the J gene lost 0 bases, with 8 bases spanning the gap. The CDR3 sequence is 14 residues long.

The J gene is TRBJ2-6, the V gene TRBV9; D call uncertain. The CDR3 consists of 15 residues. The V end lost 0 bases, the J end lost 4 bases, and 8 bases lay between the germline ends. The germline CDR1 and CDR2 sequences are SGDLS and YYNGEE. The CDR3 nucleotides read TGTGCCAGCAGCGTAGGAATAATCGGGGCCAACGTCCTGACTTTC. It translates to CASSVGIIGANVLTF.

This clone was counted between two and nine times. The V and J genes are TRBV7-9 and TRBJ1-1; 9 nucleotides line up with TRBD1. The CDR3 extends over 16 amino acids. J gave up 1 base and V 3 bases, and 6 bases lay outside the gene matches. CDR1 SEHNR and CDR2 FQNEAQ come from the germline V gene (reference sequence). CDR3 sequence reads: CASSFSTGGRNTEAFF. CDR3 DNA sequence: TGTGCCAGCAGCTTTTCAACAGGGGGCCGGAACACTGAAGCTTTCTTT. The whole variable domain, filled in from reference TRBV7-9 and TRBJ1-1, reads DTGVSQNPRHKITKRGQNVTFRCDPISEHNRLYWYRQTLGQGPEFLTYFQNEAQLEKSRLLSDRFSAERPKGSFSTLEIQRTEQGDSAMYLCASSFSTGGRNTEAFFGQGTRLTVV.

The chain couples TRBV9 to TRBJ2-5; D gene ambiguous. Germline V gives CDR1 SGDLS, CDR2 YYNGEE. V was trimmed by 0 bases and J by 1 base, leaving 10 bases between them. The CDR3 length is 15 residues. The CDR3 sequence is CASSVAVSVQETQYF. The DNA for the CDR3 is TGTGCCAGCAGCGTAGCTGTCAGTGTCCAAGAGACCCAGTACTTC. Variable domain in full (rest from reference TRBV9 and TRBJ2-5): DSGVTQTPKHLITATGQRVTLRCSPRSGDLSVYWYQQSLDQGLQFLIQYYNGEERAKGNILERFSAQQFPDLHSELNLSSLELGDSALYFCASSVAVSVQETQYFGPGTRLLVL.

V and J are TRBV4-1 and TRBJ1-5; possible D gene TRBD1, 5 bases. Trimming removed 4 bases at V and 6 bases at J, with 19 bases between. Germline V gene sequence: CDR1 MGHRA, CDR2 YSYEKL. The length of the CDR3 is 16 residues. This CDR3 reads CASSRELQGLGQPQHF. The CDR3 DNA reads TGCGCCAGCAGCCGAGAATTGCAGGGTCTGGGTCAGCCCCAGCATTTT.

The rearrangement uses TRBV27 and TRBJ1-5; D is unresolved. This CDR3 has 13 residues. Germline loops: CDR1 MNHEY, CDR2 SMNVEV (reference sequence). The ends were cut back, 2 bases at V and 11 bases at J, with 13 bases in the middle. The CDR3 sequence: CASSLQAVRAQHF. The DNA for the CDR3 is TGTGCCAGCAGTTTACAGGCCGTCCGGGCCCAGCATTTT.

The chain recombines TRBV7-9 with TRBJ2-7; no clear D. CDR1 and CDR2 (germline): SEHNR, FQNEAQ (reference sequence). The ends were cut back, 5 bases at V and 6 bases at J, with 11 bases in the middle. The CDR3 consists of 12 residues. The CDR3 coding sequence is TGTGCCAGCAGCCAAAGCCGGACCGAGCAGTACTTC. It encodes CASSQSRTEQYF.